Following are 21 T cell receptor beta chains from one sample sequenced in a study of siplizumab effects on memory and regulatory T cells. Generated by immunoSEQ multiplex PCR, the TCRdb table keeps only in-frame clones and is missing some. The sample shows around 100,000 clones, about 91% of them seen only once. Sequencing was done on a sample of CD4+ T cells sorted from blood. These receptor sequences come from a human donor in good health. Some clones in this sample may be carry-over from other donors' samples.

This clone was seen once. The genes are TRBV11-3 and TRBJ2-7, with TRBD1 matching over 10 bases. Germline values: CDR1 SGHNT, CDR2 YENEEA. The length of the CDR3 is 15 residues. Trimming at V came to 0 bases and at J to 6 bases, leaving 5 bases not matched to a gene. CDR3 residues: CASSLEGQGLSEQYF. The DNA of the CDR3 is TGTGCCAGCAGCTTAGAGGGACAGGGGTTGAGCGAGCAGTACTTC.

J is TRBJ2-7 and V is TRBV6-1, with D hard to call. The ends were cut back, 6 bases at V and 2 bases at J, with 8 bases in the middle. The CDR3 sequence is 12 residues long. Germline V CDR1 and CDR2: MNHNS, SASEGT. The CDR3 sequence is CASRSAAYEQYF. DNA of the CDR3: TGTGCCAGCAGATCGGCCGCCTACGAGCAGTACTTC.

The genes are TRBV6-6 and TRBJ1-5, with 7 bases identical to TRBD1. The CDR3 extends over 14 amino acids. V gave up 1 base and J gave up 4 bases; unmatched junction bases: 1. Looked up from germline, CDR1 is MNHNY and CDR2 is SVGAGI (reference sequence). The CDR3: CASSYLTGNQPQHF. CDR3 coding DNA: TGTGCCAGCAGTTACTTGACAGGGAATCAGCCCCAGCATTTT.

The CDR3 nucleotides read TGTGCCAGCAGTTCACAGGGTAGGTCCTACGAGCAGTACTTC. Its protein product is CASSSQGRSYEQYF. The gene calls are TRBV6-6 and TRBJ2-7; a possible D gene is TRBD1 (6 bases). Germline V lookup: CDR1 MNHNY, CDR2 SVGAGI (reference sequence). This CDR3 is 14 amino acids long. The V and J ends lost 4 bases and 1 base respectively, with 11 bases between them.

J is TRBJ2-1 and V is TRBV29-1; no clear D gene. Germline loops: CDR1 SQVTM, CDR2 ANQGSEA. V was shortened by 2 bases and J by 3 bases, with 14 bases between the two germline ends. The CDR3 is 15 amino acids. The CDR3 coding sequence is TGCAGCGTTGAATTCTTTGGCGGTTACTACAATGAGCAGTTCTTC. It is translated as CSVEFFGGYYNEQFF.

The chain employs TRBV5-1 and TRBJ2-5; D unresolved. Germline V lookup: CDR1 SGHRS, CDR2 YFSETQ. V gave up 0 bases and J gave up 3 bases, with 9 bases separating them. The CDR3 has 14 residues. The CDR3 DNA reads as TGCGCCAGCAGCTTGGGGTCTAGTGAAGAGACCCAGTACTTC. Translating gives CASSLGSSEETQYF.

This rearrangement joins TRBV9 to TRBJ2-7; 9 bases agree with TRBD1. Germline V gives CDR1 SGDLS, CDR2 YYNGEE. CDR3 length: 16 amino acids. J gave up 2 bases and V 0 bases, and 6 bases lay outside the gene matches. The CDR3: CASSVGGRDRAYEQYF. CDR3 DNA: TGTGCCAGCAGCGTAGGGGGACGGGACAGGGCCTACGAGCAGTACTTC.

This chain joins TRBV30 and TRBJ2-1; 9 positions agree with TRBD1. CDR1 is GTSNPN and CDR2 is SVGIG in the germline V gene (reference sequence). V was pared by 0 bases and J by 3 bases, with 6 bases of the junction left unmatched. The CDR3 covers 16 residues. The CDR3 loop is CAWSVLQGADYNEQFF. CDR3 DNA: TGTGCCTGGAGTGTCTTACAGGGGGCGGACTACAATGAGCAGTTCTTC.

The chain carries TRBV5-1 and TRBJ2-3; D uncertain. Per the germline V gene, CDR1 is SGHRS and CDR2 is YFSETQ. The CDR3 is made up of 14 amino acids. Trimming took 3 bases from V and 1 from J, leaving 9 bases between them. The CDR3 nucleotides are TGCGCCAGCAGCTCCCGCCGGGGCACAGATACGCAGTATTTT. Translation: CASSSRRGTDTQYF.

V usage is TRBV7-6 and J usage is TRBJ1-3; 7 bases line up with TRBD1. Looked up from germline, CDR1 is SGHVS and CDR2 is FNYEAQ. J was trimmed by 2 bases and V by 1 base; bases with no gene match: 8. This CDR3 comprises 17 residues. The DNA of the CDR3 is TGTGCCAGCAGCTTAGAAGCACAGGGGACCACTGGAAACACCATATATTTT. Translated, it gives CASSLEAQGTTGNTIYF. Full variable domain (missing parts from reference TRBV7-6 and TRBJ1-3): GAGVSQSPRYKVTKRGQDVALRCDPISGHVSLYWYRQALGQGPEFLTYFNYEAQQDKSGLPNDRFSAERPEGSISTLTIQRTEQRDSAMYRCASSLEAQGTTGNTIYFGEGSWLTVV.

The chain combines TRBV6-5 with TRBJ2-1; 13 bases are a match to TRBD2. This CDR3 has 15 amino acids. Germline V gene data show CDR1 as MNHEY and CDR2 as SVGAGI. V dropped 6 bases and J dropped 5; count of bases not matched to a gene: 4. The CDR3 here is CASSPGTSGNNEQFF. In nucleotides, the CDR3 is TGTGCCAGCAGCCCCGGGACTAGCGGGAACAATGAGCAGTTCTTC.

The J gene is TRBJ2-7, the V gene TRBV2, with D perhaps being TRBD1 or TRBD2 (5 bases each). The CDR3 covers 13 residues. Between the trimmed V and J ends, which lost 7 bases and 1 base, there was a span of 11 bases. CDR1 and CDR2 (germline): SNHLY, FYNNEI. The CDR3 sequence: CASNLGTSYEQYF. The DNA for the CDR3 is TGTGCCAGCAACTTGGGGACGTCCTACGAGCAGTACTTC.

The CDR3 region is CAISESRVATEAFF. The DNA of the CDR3 is TGTGCCATCAGTGAGTCCCGGGTCGCTACTGAAGCTTTCTTT. V usage is TRBV10-3 and J usage is TRBJ1-1; D is ambiguous. CDR3 length equals 14 residues. V was pared by 0 bases and J by 5 bases, with 10 bases between. Germline CDR1 and CDR2: ENHRY and SYGVKD.

The count of this clone is one. The chain links TRBV19 to TRBJ1-3; weak D call: TRBD1 (5 bases). This CDR3 has 16 amino acids. Trimming removed 6 bases from V and 2 bases from J, with 17 bases in between. Germline V CDR1 and CDR2: LNHDA, SQIVND (reference sequence). The CDR3 DNA follows: TGTGCCAGTAGCAAGAGGTCGACAGCTACTGGAAACACCATATATTTT. It translates to CASSKRSTATGNTIYF.

The chain employs TRBV6-6 and TRBJ1-1, with D unresolved. The CDR3 totals 12 residues. V was pared by 2 bases and J by 3 bases, with 4 bases between. Germline V gives CDR1 MNHNY, CDR2 SVGAGI (reference sequence). This chain's CDR3 is CASSYMDTEAFF. In DNA form, the CDR3 reads TGTGCCAGCAGTTACATGGACACTGAAGCTTTCTTT.

The chain uses TRBV2 and TRBJ2-1; 8 bases align to TRBD2. V shed 6 bases and J 1 base; nucleotides not matched to a gene: 20. The CDR3 length is 20 residues. Germline CDR1 is SNHLY and CDR2 is FYNNEI. CDR3 residues: CASRHKKNYPGGGSYNEQFF. CDR3 DNA: TGTGCCAGCAGGCATAAAAAGAACTACCCCGGGGGGGGATCCTACAATGAGCAGTTCTTC.

This chain uses TRBV28 with TRBJ1-1, with D possibly being TRBD1 (6 bases). The length of the CDR3 is 15 residues. The V end lost 8 bases, the J end lost 2 bases, and 18 bases lay between the germline ends. Germline CDR1 and CDR2: MDHEN and SYDVKM. The CDR3 sequence is CASLSPAGGNTEAFF. CDR3 nucleotide sequence: TGTGCCAGCCTCTCCCCGGCGGGGGGCAACACTGAAGCTTTCTTT.

CDR3 in DNA: TGTGCCAGCAGCTTATCGGGCGCGCGTTACGAGCAGTACTTC. It codes for CASSLSGARYEQYF. V and J are TRBV7-2 and TRBJ2-7; the D is unclear. The CDR3 runs 14 residues. Trimming left V 2 bases short and J 4 bases short, with 12 bases between. Germline lookup yields CDR1 SGHTA and CDR2 FQGNSA.

This CDR3 reads CASSWRETSYEQYF. Here the CDR3 DNA reads TGTGCCAGCAGCTGGCGGGAGACTTCCTACGAGCAGTACTTC. J is TRBJ2-7 and V is TRBV7-9; 7 bases are a match to TRBD2. CDR1 and CDR2 from the germline V gene are SEHNR and FQNEAQ (reference sequence). This CDR3 spans 14 amino acids. The ends lost 4 bases at V and 1 base at J; junction bases unmatched: 4.

The chain recombines TRBV19 with TRBJ2-6, with D possibly matching TRBD2 (7 bases). The CDR3 extends over 15 amino acids. Germline-derived CDR1 and CDR2 are LNHDA and SQIVND (reference sequence). Trimming took 7 bases from V and 0 from J, leaving 10 bases between them. The CDR3 spells CASTRGGSGANVLTF. CDR3 DNA: TGTGCCAGTACAAGGGGGGGCTCTGGGGCCAACGTCCTGACTTTC.

The CDR3: CASSERSGTPGELFF. The CDR3 DNA sequence: TGTGCCAGCAGTGAACGGAGTGGTACCCCCGGGGAGCTGTTTTTT. The V and J genes are TRBV6-1 and TRBJ2-2; no definite D call. This CDR3 comprises 15 residues. The germline CDR1 and CDR2 sequences are MNHNS and SASEGT. V lost 2 bases and J lost 6, with 13 bases in between.